The rows below give T cell receptor beta chains drawn from one sample of a study of blood T cell repertoires in COVID-19. Only in-frame clones appear in the TCRdb table, and some are missing; sequencing was by immunoSEQ multiplex PCR. This sample has some 140,000 clones; over 75% occur once, and the top ten carry 0.6% to 0.7%. Source material: peripheral blood. Receptors were obtained from a man in his 60s with COVID-19, enrolled during active disease. Each CDR3 is given with its conserved first and last residue. D genes are given only for firm matches. Only some rows state a clone size, as once, few, many or a class for expanded clones.

cdr3_nt	cdr3_aa	d_call	v_call	j_call	clone_size
TGTGCCAGCACCTCCCATCTCGGAGTAGATACGCAGTATTTT	CASTSHLGVDTQYF	-	TRBV27	TRBJ2-3	-
TGTGCCAGCAGCTCCACAGGGGTTCAGCCCCAGCATTTT	CASSSTGVQPQHF	TRBD1	TRBV7-2	TRBJ1-5	-
TGTGCCAGCAGCCAGGGGGGCAAGGGCAATCAGCCCCAGCATTTT	CASSQGGKGNQPQHF	TRBD1	TRBV6-5	TRBJ1-5	-
TGTGCCAGCAGCACGGAAGGCGGGGGTATCATGAACACTGAAGCTTTCTTT	CASSTEGGGIMNTEAFF	-	TRBV11-3	TRBJ1-1	-
TGTGCCAGTAGTGAGGCGGGGGGATGGGAGACCCAGTACTTC	CASSEAGGWETQYF	TRBD2	TRBV19	TRBJ2-5	-
TGTGCCAGCAGCTTAACAGGCGGTACGGGAGGTGGCTACACCTTC	CASSLTGGTGGGYTF	-	TRBV7-3	TRBJ1-2	few
TGCGCCAGCAGCCAAGAATCCAGGGCGCGGTACAATGAGCAGTTCTTC	CASSQESRARYNEQFF	-	TRBV4-3	TRBJ2-1	-
TGTGCCAGTAGGACTACAGGGTCTGGAAACACCATATATTTT	CASRTTGSGNTIYF	-	TRBV19	TRBJ1-3	-
TGTGCCAGTAGTGACGGACAGGTGGGGAATGAAAAACTGTTTTTT	CASSDGQVGNEKLFF	TRBD1	TRBV19	TRBJ1-4	-
TGTGCCAGCAGGCGTAGCGGGAGTACAGATACGCAGTATTTT	CASRRSGSTDTQYF	TRBD2	TRBV6-5	TRBJ2-3	-
TGTGCCAGCAGCCCCAAGACAGGGGGCCTTACTGAAGCTTTCTTT	CASSPKTGGLTEAFF	TRBD1	TRBV7-3	TRBJ1-1	-
TGTGCCAGCAGTACGACCCTGGTGGGGCGCGAGCAGTACTTC	CASSTTLVGREQYF	-	TRBV28	TRBJ2-7	-
TGTGCCAGCAGTTATTCGGGTCGGGGCTACACCTTC	CASSYSGRGYTF	-	TRBV6-5	TRBJ1-2	-
TGTGCCAGCAGTTCCCTCAGTGGGGCGTCTGGGGCCAACGTCCTGACTTTC	CASSSLSGASGANVLTF	-	TRBV6-2/TRBV6-3	TRBJ2-6	-
TGTGCCAGTACCAGCCCCCCCGGGACAGGGCCCTACAATGAGCAGTTCTTC	CASTSPPGTGPYNEQFF	TRBD1	TRBV19	TRBJ2-1	-
TGCAGTGCCGTCCCAGATACGCAGTATTTT	CSAVPDTQYF	-	TRBV20-1	TRBJ2-3	-
TGTGCCAGCAGAATCGGGACAGTCCAAGAGACCCAGTACTTC	CASRIGTVQETQYF	TRBD1	TRBV6-5	TRBJ2-5	-
TGTGCCAGCAGCTTAAATGGACAGAACACCGGGGAGCTGTTTTTT	CASSLNGQNTGELFF	-	TRBV7-3	TRBJ2-2	-
TGTGCCAGCAGCTTAATGGCAGGCTCGAATTCACCCCTCCACTTT	CASSLMAGSNSPLHF	-	TRBV7-3	TRBJ1-6	-
TGCAGTGCTAGTGAAGGAATCGGGACACGATCCTACGAGCAGTACTTC	CSASEGIGTRSYEQYF	-	TRBV20-1	TRBJ2-7	-
TGTGCCAGCTTAGACAGGGGAGGCGGTGAGCAGTTCTTC	CASLDRGGGEQFF	TRBD1	TRBV27	TRBJ2-1	-
TGTGCCAGCAGTGAACAAGGACTGCCGAACCCCGAAGCTTTCTTT	CASSEQGLPNPEAFF	-	TRBV25-1	TRBJ1-1	-
TGTGCCAGCAGTTACGAGAGATATCAGCCCCAGCATTTT	CASSYERYQPQHF	-	TRBV6-5	TRBJ1-5	-
TGTGCCAGCAGTGGGGGCCTAGCGGGGACTGGGGAGACCCAGTACTTC	CASSGGLAGTGETQYF	TRBD2	TRBV28	TRBJ2-5	-
-	CASSLVGPGAHLYF	-	TRBV5-8	TRBJ1-4	-
TGTGCCACCAGTGACCCGAGACAGGGGTTGAGTAATGAAAAACTGTTTTTT	CATSDPRQGLSNEKLFF	TRBD1	TRBV24-1	TRBJ1-4	once
TGTGCCAGCAGTGAACGACAGGGGCTTATCTACGAGCAGTACTTC	CASSERQGLIYEQYF	TRBD1	TRBV2	TRBJ2-7	-
TGCGCCAGCAGCCAAGACCGGGAGGCCCCTCGAGAAGCTTTCTTT	CASSQDREAPREAFF	-	TRBV4-3	TRBJ1-1	-
TGCGCCAGCAGCCAACAGTCGAGCGGGAGCAACGAGCAGTACTTC	CASSQQSSGSNEQYF	TRBD2	TRBV4-3	TRBJ2-7	-
TGTGCCAGCAGCGTAGGGCAGGGTTATGCCAGGGGTGAGCAGTTCTTC	CASSVGQGYARGEQFF	-	TRBV9	TRBJ2-1	-
TGCAGCGCTGGGGGACAGTCTGGTCAGCCCCAGCATTTT	CSAGGQSGQPQHF	TRBD1	TRBV29-1	TRBJ1-5	-
TGCAGTGCTAGAGTGGGAGCTGAAGCTTTCTTT	CSARVGAEAFF	-	TRBV20-1	TRBJ1-1	-
TGTGCCAGCAGCTTAAGAGCGGGATATCTCGAGCAGTACTTC	CASSLRAGYLEQYF	TRBD2	TRBV7-2	TRBJ2-7	-
TGTGCCAGCAGCCTCAGCGGGGGCAGGGATGAGCAGTTCTTC	CASSLSGGRDEQFF	TRBD2	TRBV7-3	TRBJ2-1	-
TGTGCCAGTAGAAAACCCCAGGGGGGCAATCAGCCCCAGCATTTT	CASRKPQGGNQPQHF	TRBD1	TRBV19	TRBJ1-5	-
TGCGCCAGCGGAGGACAGGGCCTAAACAATGAGCAGTTCTTC	CASGGQGLNNEQFF	TRBD1	TRBV5-1	TRBJ2-1	-
TGCGCCAGCAGTGAAGGGGGCCTTAATCAGCCCCAGCATTTT	CASSEGGLNQPQHF	TRBD1	TRBV10-2	TRBJ1-5	-
TGTGCCAGCAGCTCAGGGCTTGGCGGGGGGGCCCAAGAGCAGTTCTTC	CASSSGLGGGAQEQFF	TRBD2	TRBV7-3	TRBJ2-1	-
TGTGCCAGCAGCTTCCTGACTGGAAGTAATGAAAAACTGTTTTTT	CASSFLTGSNEKLFF	-	TRBV7-9	TRBJ1-4	-
TGTGCCAGTAGTATAAGCGGACAGGGACTTCAAGAGACCCAGTACTTC	CASSISGQGLQETQYF	TRBD1	TRBV19	TRBJ2-5	-
TGTGCCAGCTCACCACCGGTAACAGGGGGTGTCGGTGAGCAGTTCTTC	CASSPPVTGGVGEQFF	TRBD1	TRBV18	TRBJ2-1	-
TGTGCCAGCAGCCCTCGACTAGCGGGGGGGAATGAGCAGTTCTTC	CASSPRLAGGNEQFF	TRBD2	TRBV3-1/TRBV3-2	TRBJ2-1	-
TGTGCCAGCAGTGACAGGGAATCCGGGCACTCACCCCTCCACTTT	CASSDRESGHSPLHF	-	TRBV2	TRBJ1-6	-
TGTGCCAGCAGCGCGGCCCAGGTAGATACGCAGTATTTT	CASSAAQVDTQYF	-	TRBV9	TRBJ2-3	-
TGTGCCGGAGCCCTGACAGAGAATTCACCCCTCCACTTT	CAGALTENSPLHF	-	TRBV2	TRBJ1-6	few